The T cell receptor beta chain described here comes from a study of blood T cell repertoires in COVID-19. Profiled with immunoSEQ multiplex PCR; TCRdb holds only in-frame clones, not every one. Among 150,000 or so clones, about 84% were seen once, and the ten largest hold about 5%. This clone showed up just once. Specimen: PBMCs or T cells enriched from blood (not recorded which). The TCR was taken from a woman between 40 and 50 years old with acute COVID-19.

This CDR3 is CASRYTPRENKPGELFF. Written as DNA, the CDR3 is TGTGCCAGTAGGTATACCCCACGGGAGAATAAACCCGGGGAGCTGTTTTTT. V usage is TRBV19 and J usage is TRBJ2-2; D is perhaps TRBD2 (6 bases). Trimming left V 6 bases short and J 6 bases short, with 23 bases between. The CDR3 is 17 residues long. CDR1 is LNHDA and CDR2 is SQIVND in the germline V gene (reference sequence).